The clone carrying this T cell receptor beta chain was recorded many times. What it binds is unknown. This record comes from a study of T cells in Graves' hyperthyroidism and ophthalmopathy. Study in general: Once the initial diagnosis was made, peripheral blood was obtained before any treatment.

Study findings and constraints: Separating ophthalmopathy from stable hyperthyroidism was achieved by a 13 V-J model. Ophthalmopathy onset followed model prediction by a median approximately 7 months.

TCR beta CDR3 region amplification was performed from RNA transcripts. Initially, a first-round RT-PCR of the TCR CDR3 employed the HTBI primer set. TCRdb used MiXCR to reprocess the multiplex PCR reads, holding one entry per CDR3 protein. Here the sample spans under 350,000 distinct CDR3 sequences, roughly an eighth being singletons. Fresh peripheral blood, around 10 ml, yielded the PBMCs. The sequencing input was blood. This TCR was recovered from a woman aged 35 to 49 with Graves' ophthalmopathy.

The CDR3 sequence is CASSYNPGQAIYEQYF. In DNA, the CDR3 is TGTGCCAGCAGTTACAATCCGGGACAGGCAATCTACGAGCAGTACTTC. This rearrangement joins TRBV6-5 to TRBJ2-7, with 8 nucleotides matching TRBD1. V gave up 2 bases and J gave up 3 bases; unmatched junction bases: 9. There are 16 residues in the CDR3. CDR1 and CDR2 (germline): MNHEY, SVGAGI.